Listed here is a single T cell receptor beta chain. The antigen is unknown. V was trimmed by 5 bases and J by 8 bases, leaving 16 bases between them. Germline lookup yields CDR1 MNHEY and CDR2 SMNVEV (reference sequence). This CDR3 region has 14 residues. Each CDR3 protein is one row after TCRdb ran MiXCR on the 5' RACE reads. The data show 300,000 to 400,000 distinct CDR3 sequences, over 25% seen once. This entry belongs to a study of identical twins' blood T cells. Findings and caveats of the study: Twin similarity might stem from environmental factors, not only genetics. Even for out-of-frame TCRbeta, twins reportedly shared V gene usage much more than unrelated donors.

The genes are TRBV27 and TRBJ2-1, with D perhaps TRBD1 or TRBD2 (6 bases each). The TCR originated in a woman aged 18 to 50 in good health. Sequencing input: PBMCs. For the CDR3, the DNA is TGTGCCAGCAGTCGGGGATTGGAGGGGGATGAGCAGTTCTTC. This gives the protein CASSRGLEGDEQFF.